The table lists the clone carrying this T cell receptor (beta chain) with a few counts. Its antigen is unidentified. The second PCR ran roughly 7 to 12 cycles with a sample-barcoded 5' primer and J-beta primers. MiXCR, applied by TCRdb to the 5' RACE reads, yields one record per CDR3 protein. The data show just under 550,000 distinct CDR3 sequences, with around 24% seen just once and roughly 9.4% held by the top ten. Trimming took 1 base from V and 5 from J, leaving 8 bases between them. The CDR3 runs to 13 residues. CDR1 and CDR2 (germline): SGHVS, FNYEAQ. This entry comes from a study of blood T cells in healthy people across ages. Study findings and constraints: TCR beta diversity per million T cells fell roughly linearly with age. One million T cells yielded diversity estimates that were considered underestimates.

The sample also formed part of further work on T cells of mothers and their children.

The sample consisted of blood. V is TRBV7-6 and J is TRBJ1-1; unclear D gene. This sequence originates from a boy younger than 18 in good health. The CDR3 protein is CASSLGIQTEAFF. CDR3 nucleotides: TGTGCCAGCAGCTTAGGCATACAGACTGAAGCTTTCTTT.